One sample yielded the 32 T cell receptor beta chains listed below, sequenced in a study of T cells after yellow fever vaccination. TCRdb redid the calling of the 5' RACE reads with MiXCR, one entry per CDR3 protein. Of some 350,000 distinct CDR3 sequences listed, under 14% are singletons. Specimen: PBMCs, collected on the day of the first yellow fever vaccination. These receptors all stem from a man aged 18 to 29 who received the YFV17D yellow fever vaccine.

This clonotype was observed a few times. This CDR3 reads CASSGTPASTDTQYF. CDR3 DNA: TGTGCCAGCAGCGGCACGCCAGCTAGCACAGATACGCAGTATTTT. The chain recombines TRBV28 with TRBJ2-3, with D unresolved. CDR3 size: 15 residues. V was pared by 6 bases and J by 0 bases, with 13 bases between. CDR1 and CDR2 (germline): MDHEN, SYDVKM.

The rearrangement joins TRBV6-2 or TRBV6-3 to TRBJ2-7, with 8 bases lining up with TRBD1. CDR1 is MNHEY and CDR2 is SVGEGT in the germline V gene. This CDR3 contains 15 residues. The V gene end was trimmed by 6 bases and the J gene end by 2 bases; junction bases not matched to a gene: 9. CDR3 DNA sequence: TGTGCCAGCAGCATTCCCCGGGACAGGACCTACGAGCAGTACTTC. It yields the protein CASSIPRDRTYEQYF.

The chain uses TRBV20-1 and TRBJ2-2, with a tentative D call TRBD2 (5 bases). V was shortened by 5 bases and J by 0 bases, with 13 bases between the two germline ends. CDR1 DFQATT and CDR2 SNEGSKA come from the germline V gene (reference sequence). The CDR3 contains 15 residues. The CDR3 DNA reads TGCAGTGCTCTAGCCACGGGCGCGAACACCGGGGAGCTGTTTTTT. Translated, it gives CSALATGANTGELFF.

The V and J genes are TRBV7-8 and TRBJ2-5; a weak D match, TRBD1 (5 bases). The CDR3 loop spans 19 amino acids. The germline CDR1 and CDR2 sequences are SGHVS and FQNEAQ. Trimming left V 2 bases short and J 5 bases short, with 27 bases between. In DNA, the CDR3 is TGTGCCAGCAGCTTACGGTGGGGCCTCCTCAAGGCCGAAGGGGAGACCCAGTACTTC. Translation: CASSLRWGLLKAEGETQYF.

The chain links TRBV30 to TRBJ1-6, with 7 bases identical to TRBD1. The V and J ends lost 4 bases and 2 bases, in that order; junction bases with no gene match: 5. Germline CDR1 is GTSNPN and CDR2 is SVGIG (reference sequence). This CDR3 contains 15 residues. The CDR3 DNA is TGTGCCTGGACAACCGGGACAGCCTATAATTCACCCCTCCACTTT. The encoded protein is CAWTTGTAYNSPLHF.

V and J are TRBV5-5 and TRBJ1-1; a possible D gene is TRBD1 (5 bases). V was clipped by 6 bases and J by 4 bases, with 19 bases between them. In germline, CDR1 is SGHKS, CDR2 YYEKEE (reference sequence). The CDR3 extends over 15 amino acids. The CDR3, as DNA: TGTGCCAGCATCCAACGGGGACTCGGCGGCACTGAAGCTTTCTTT. Its protein is CASIQRGLGGTEAFF.

This clonotype was seen a handful of times. The chain recombines TRBV3-1 with TRBJ1-6; possibly TRBD1 for D (5 bases). V shed 3 bases and J shed 7 bases, with 13 bases lying between them. The CDR3 extends over 15 amino acids. Germline V gives CDR1 LGHDT, CDR2 YNNKEL (reference sequence). In DNA form, the CDR3 reads TGTGCCAGCAGCCAGATGCTAGGGGCAAATTCACCCCTCCACTTT. It translates to CASSQMLGANSPLHF.

This clonotype was seen a handful of times. This chain joins TRBV27 and TRBJ1-2; D unresolved. Trimming left V 5 bases short and J 6 bases short, with 7 bases between. CDR1 is MNHEY and CDR2 is SMNVEV in the germline V gene (reference sequence). There are 11 residues in the CDR3. CDR3 amino acids: CASSKGHGYTF. CDR3 DNA sequence: TGTGCCAGCAGTAAAGGTCATGGCTACACCTTC.

This clonotype was recorded a few times. The chain joins TRBV29-1 to TRBJ1-1; D remains ambiguous. CDR1 is SQVTM and CDR2 is ANQGSEA in the germline V gene. V was trimmed by 4 bases and J by 0 bases, leaving 9 bases between them. CDR3 length equals 13 residues. The DNA for the CDR3 is TGCAGCGTTGTTTCACAGTTGAACACTGAAGCTTTCTTT. It specifies CSVVSQLNTEAFF.

This chain uses TRBV4-2 with TRBJ1-2, with D perhaps TRBD1 (5 bases). Germline CDR1 reads LGHNA; CDR2 reads YNFKEQ. The V end was cut by 0 bases, the J end by 6 bases, with 8 bases between. CDR3 length: 13 amino acids. CDR3 sequence: CASSQEHRNGYTF. CDR3 DNA: TGTGCCAGCAGCCAAGAACACAGGAATGGCTACACCTTC.

The chain is built from TRBV11-3 and TRBJ2-7; D is possibly TRBD1 or TRBD2 (5 bases each). V was cut by 5 bases and J by 6 bases, with 17 bases left in between. The length of the CDR3 is 14 residues. Per the germline V gene, CDR1 is SGHNT and CDR2 is YENEEA. The CDR3 reads CASSRTGTLSEQYF. CDR3 nucleotides: TGTGCCAGCAGCCGTACCGGGACGCTAAGCGAGCAGTACTTC.

The table lists this clonotype with many counts. This chain uses TRBV20-1 with TRBJ2-5; D might be TRBD2 (6 bases). V dropped 2 bases and J dropped 7 bases, with 14 bases sitting between them. Germline V gene lookup returns CDR1 DFQATT and CDR2 SNEGSKA (reference sequence). This CDR3 is 13 amino acids long. The CDR3 spells CSARSPSGVTQYF. The CDR3 DNA is TGCAGTGCTAGATCTCCCTCGGGAGTGACCCAGTACTTC.

This clonotype occurred many times. The chain uses TRBV6-1 and TRBJ2-3, with 10 bases lining up with TRBD2. V lost 6 bases to trimming and J lost 0 bases; unmatched junction nucleotides: 3. Germline V gives CDR1 MNHNS, CDR2 SASEGT. The CDR3 is 15 residues long. The CDR3 sequence: CASRELAGSTDTQYF. The CDR3 bases are TGTGCCAGCAGAGAACTAGCGGGGAGCACAGATACGCAGTATTTT.

This sequence joins TRBV9 and TRBJ2-5, with D perhaps matching TRBD1 or TRBD2 (5 bases each). Germline lookup yields CDR1 SGDLS and CDR2 YYNGEE. Trimming stripped 0 bases from V and 1 base from J, with 10 bases between. The CDR3 extends over 15 amino acids. The CDR3 sequence is CASSVGGGSQETQYF. CDR3 DNA: TGTGCCAGCAGCGTAGGTGGGGGAAGCCAAGAGACCCAGTACTTC.

CDR3 nucleotides: TGCAGTGCTGGAGGGGTGAGCGGGGTATACGAGCAGTACTTC. It specifies CSAGGVSGVYEQYF. The rearrangement uses TRBV20-1 and TRBJ2-7; 7 bases map to TRBD2. V lost 5 bases, J lost 4 bases, and 11 bases stayed unmatched. The CDR3 extends over 14 amino acids. Germline V gene lookup returns CDR1 DFQATT and CDR2 SNEGSKA (reference sequence).

The CDR3 nucleotides are TGTGCCAGTACCAGCTGGACAGGGGGATACTCTAACTATGGCTACACCTTC. Residues: CASTSWTGGYSNYGYTF. The chain combines TRBV19 with TRBJ1-2, with 10 positions matching TRBD1. The germline V gene has CDR1 LNHDA and CDR2 SQIVND (reference sequence). With 7 bases clipped from V and 0 bases from J, the junction kept 11 bases outside the gene matches. The CDR3 is made up of 17 amino acids.

The rearrangement uses TRBV7-9 and TRBJ1-2; D is possibly TRBD1 (5 bases). The CDR3 sequence is 16 residues long. V gave up 5 bases and J gave up 1 base, with 17 bases separating them. Per germline, CDR1 SEHNR and CDR2 FQNEAQ (reference sequence). CDR3 residues: CASSRAGYDRNYGYTF. For the CDR3, the DNA is TGTGCCAGCAGCCGGGCAGGGTACGATCGTAACTATGGCTACACCTTC. Full variable domain (outside the CDR3, taken from reference TRBV7-9 and TRBJ1-2): DTGVSQNPRHKITKRGQNVTFRCDPISEHNRLYWYRQTLGQGPEFLTYFQNEAQLEKSRLLSDRFSAERPKGSFSTLEIQRTEQGDSAMYLCASSRAGYDRNYGYTFGSGTRLTVV.

V gene TRBV11-2 combines with J gene TRBJ1-5; TRBD1 matches 7 bases. V lost 0 bases and J lost 10; bases outside the gene matches: 3. Germline assignment: CDR1 SGHAT and CDR2 FQNNGV. This CDR3 comprises 13 residues. This chain's CDR3 is CASSLDYRGPQHF. The CDR3 DNA reads TGTGCCAGCAGCTTAGATTACAGGGGACCCCAGCATTTT.

J is TRBJ1-1 and V is TRBV10-1, with D hard to call. Trimming left V 6 bases short and J 4 bases short, with 9 bases between. Germline loops: CDR1 WNHNN, CDR2 SYGVQD (reference sequence). The CDR3 sequence is 12 residues long. CDR3 amino acids: CASSDLGTEAFF. For the CDR3, the DNA is TGCGCCAGCAGCGATTTGGGCACTGAAGCTTTCTTT.

This clonotype was counted at least ten times. The rearrangement joins TRBV5-6 to TRBJ2-1; D not resolved. Trimming left V 0 bases short and J 6 bases short, with 7 bases between. This CDR3 has 13 amino acids. CDR1 is SGHDT and CDR2 is YYEEEE in the germline V gene. CDR3 sequence (DNA): TGTGCCAGCAGCTTGGCACCGGGCAATGAGCAGTTCTTC. Amino acid sequence: CASSLAPGNEQFF.

This clonotype was detected ten times or more. The rearrangement links TRBV20-1 to TRBJ2-7; D call uncertain. This CDR3 has 10 residues. With 6 bases removed from V and 10 bases from J, the gap between germline ends came to 13 bases. Per germline, CDR1 DFQATT and CDR2 SNEGSKA (reference sequence). CDR3 amino acids: CSAADVGQYF. The CDR3 DNA reads as TGCAGTGCGGCGGACGTCGGACAGTACTTC.

The rearrangement links TRBV11-2 to TRBJ2-3; 8 bases are a match to TRBD2. Looked up from germline, CDR1 is SGHAT and CDR2 is FQNNGV. The CDR3 is made up of 17 amino acids. Trimming took 5 bases from V and 3 from J; bases not matched to a gene: 13. The CDR3 nucleotides read TGTGCCAGCAGCCCCGGGGGGGGGTTTGCGATGACAGATACGCAGTATTTT. It is translated as CASSPGGGFAMTDTQYF.

This clonotype turned up a few times. This rearrangement joins TRBV9 to TRBJ1-2; D unclear. The V and J ends lost 0 bases and 8 bases respectively, with 11 bases between them. CDR3 length equals 13 residues. Germline V gene data show CDR1 as SGDLS and CDR2 as YYNGEE. CDR3 loop: CASSVATAGGYTF. For the CDR3, the DNA is TGTGCCAGCAGCGTAGCTACGGCAGGCGGCTACACCTTC.

This clonotype came up a few times. The chain couples TRBV7-9 to TRBJ2-1; D is undetermined. V was shortened by 6 bases and J by 9 bases, with 9 bases between the two germline ends. CDR3 length equals 11 residues. Germline V gives CDR1 SEHNR, CDR2 FQNEAQ (reference sequence). The CDR3 loop reads CASRASREQFF. As DNA, the CDR3 is TGTGCCAGCAGAGCTTCCCGTGAGCAGTTCTTC.

This clonotype was detected only a few times. V usage is TRBV12-3 or TRBV12-4 and J usage is TRBJ2-2; D possibly corresponds to TRBD2 (5 bases). Trimming stripped 2 bases from V and 7 bases from J, with 11 bases between. The CDR3 totals 14 residues. The CDR3 reads CASSLTRRGGELFF. The CDR3 DNA is TGTGCCAGCAGTTTAACTCGCCGGGGCGGGGAGCTGTTTTTT.

V usage is TRBV6-5 and J usage is TRBJ2-7; D tentatively fits TRBD1 or TRBD2 (5 bases each). V was cut by 4 bases and J by 2 bases, with 21 bases left in between. Per germline, CDR1 MNHEY and CDR2 SVGAGI. This CDR3 is built from 17 residues. The CDR3 DNA reads as TGTGCCAGCAGTTCCTCCTCGAGAGGGGCTGTTACCTACGAGCAGTACTTC. Translated: CASSSSSRGAVTYEQYF.

The V call is TRBV6-1, the J call TRBJ2-1; 12 bases match TRBD1. The junction had 4 bases not matched to a gene; V was cut back by 3 bases and J by 7 bases. Germline assignment: CDR1 MNHNS and CDR2 SASEGT. The CDR3 has 15 amino acids. CDR3 sequence: CASSEGQGAINEQFF. The CDR3 DNA is TGTGCCAGCAGTGAGGGACAGGGGGCCATTAATGAGCAGTTCTTC.

The V gene is TRBV6-2 or TRBV6-3, the J gene TRBJ2-3, with a possible D match to TRBD1 (5 bases). The V gene's germline CDR1 is MNHEY and CDR2 SVGEGT. V dropped 6 bases and J dropped 6 bases, with 10 bases sitting between them. The CDR3 has 12 amino acids. In nucleotides, the CDR3 is TGTGCCAGCAGACCAGGGTGGGATACGCAGTATTTT. Translation gives CASRPGWDTQYF.

There are many counts of this clonotype. This chain connects TRBV20-1 to TRBJ2-2; 8 nucleotides line up with TRBD2. Germline loops: CDR1 DFQATT, CDR2 SNEGSKA (reference sequence). The trim removed 3 bases at V and 0 bases at J, leaving 0 bases unmatched. The CDR3 is 14 residues long. In DNA form, the CDR3 reads TGCAGTGCTAGGCGGGGGGCGAACACCGGGGAGCTGTTTTTT. It translates to CSARRGANTGELFF.

The rearrangement uses TRBV5-5 and TRBJ1-5, with 10 bases lining up with TRBD1. The germline V gene encodes CDR1 SGHKS and CDR2 YYEKEE (reference sequence). The length of the CDR3 is 15 residues. J gave up 9 bases and V 5 bases, and 11 bases lay outside the gene matches. CDR3 nucleotide sequence: TGTGCCAGCAGGTCAATGGGACAGGGGAATGGGCCCCAGCATTTT. It encodes CASRSMGQGNGPQHF.

In its sample, this clonotype was seen many times. In nucleotides, the CDR3 is TGTGCCAGCAGTTACTCGGACAGGGGCGAGCAGTACTTC. Translating gives CASSYSDRGEQYF. J is TRBJ2-7 and V is TRBV6-2 or TRBV6-3; 9 bases map to TRBD1. Germline values: CDR1 MNHEY, CDR2 SVGEGT. The length of the CDR3 is 13 residues. V was clipped by 0 bases and J by 6 bases; unmatched bases: 0.

This rearrangement joins TRBV19 to TRBJ1-5; TRBD1 might be the D (6 bases). The CDR3 covers 14 residues. CDR1 is LNHDA and CDR2 is SQIVND in the germline V gene (reference sequence). V was cut by 9 bases and J by 7 bases, with 19 bases left in between. CDR3 sequence reads: CASRRRGLGQPQHF. The CDR3 DNA follows: TGTGCCAGCAGAAGGCGGGGGCTGGGCCAGCCCCAGCATTTT.